This TCR beta chain originates from a study of blood T cell repertoires in COVID-19 (dated by TCRdb to the early 2020s). Regarding the complete study: The collaborator samples originated in the United States, Italy and Spain and spanned the acute and convalescent phases of COVID-19. The prospective study material was composed of cDNA or gDNA derived from T cells, B-cell-depleted T cells, or PBMCs. Subjects who had been exposed to COVID-19, were actively infected with it, or had recovered from it provided the deeply sampled blood TCRbeta repertoires that made up the dataset. The repertoires were released in a freely available public database meant as a resource for research on the immune response to SARS-CoV-2. Samples were obtained from the ongoing ImmuneRACE study (first 160 participants) and from 1,254 subjects provided by 6 global collaborators. The sample metadata nearly always contained a de-identified subject ID, COVID-19 status, age in years and sex. Where available, HLA class I and class II types were taken from metadata supplied by the sample provider and were not determined by assay-based typing.

Participants in the prospective study were enrolled through a virtual design, were aged 18 to 89 years, and lived in 24 United States geographic areas. In the prospective study, cohorts were assigned on the basis of participant-reported clinical history obtained from a screening survey and a study questionnaire. For ImmuneRACE Cohort 3, a participant was defined as recovered based on two consecutive negative NP/OP PCR tests, clearance by a healthcare professional, or resolution of symptoms. Mobile phlebotomists in the prospective study collected whole blood, serum and a nasopharyngeal or oropharyngeal swab from every participant. Over a 2-month period, participants in the prospective study had the option of providing additional blood draws and questionnaires. Before DNA extraction, prospective study blood samples were shipped either frozen or at room temperature. CDR1 SGHRS and CDR2 YFSETQ are derived from the germline V gene. V sheds 4 bases and J sheds 3 bases, leaving 10 bases between their ends. The CDR3 numbers 13 residues from cysteine through phenylalanine. Here the CDR3 DNA is all that survives: 39 bases in frame from base 1.

The immunoSEQ Assay, a bias-controlled multiplex PCR, was used to amplify TCRbeta CDR3 regions from genomic DNA. The original pipeline was this. Within the assay, amplification of reference gene primers was used to estimate how many nucleated cells each sample contained. To quantify the absolute abundance of each unique TCRbeta CDR3 rearrangement, sequence reads were collapsed and filtered. For each sample, productive Simpson clonality was calculated by taking the square root of Simpson's diversity index across productive rearrangements. TCRdb carries this immuneACCESS record with in-frame sequences only. Its versions omit some clonotypes, under half of them owing to an unresolved V gene in the studies checked, with the rest unexplained. D and trimming were read from the DNA, whereas the V and J calls and clone size are those reported in that table. The sample contains under 250,000 clones, roughly 85% of them found a single time. Under 14% of the sample is taken by the ten largest.

This clone was detected once. Its antigen specificity is not known. There are no base qualities to consult, and no much larger clone falls within one base. Overall study outcomes, separate from this receptor: Clinical and demographic metadata were provided uncurated, with the amount varying by source and participant.

The sequence was collected from a man aged 25-45 years who had recovered from COVID-19. Specimen: PBMCs or T cells enriched from blood (not recorded which). The sequence joins TRBV5-1 to TRBJ1-1; perhaps TRBD1 is the D gene, with 5 bases matching. CDR3 sequence: CASSARVDTEAFF. The bases read TGCGCCAGCAGCGCCAGGGTGGACACTGAAGCTTTCTTT.